The clone carrying this T cell receptor beta chain ranks as large. The antigen remains unidentified. CDR1 is SGHTA, CDR2 FQGNSA, per germline. This CDR3 is built from 16 residues. V lost 4 bases and J lost 5; bases outside the gene matches: 5. This sample stems from a study of circulating CD8 cells and anti-PD-1 response in melanoma. The wider study: Patients received intravenous nivolumab, 3 mg/kg, every 2 weeks. Complete or partial response defined responders; stable or progressive disease, non-responders. Findings and caveats of the study: Replicates were generally not done for experiments. At M1, fewer than 7% of TRB clonotypes appeared in multiple subsets.

Using approximately 16 ng of total RNA, TCR libraries were made with the QIAseq Immune Repertoire TCR panel. TCRdb used MiXCR to reprocess the reads, holding one entry per CDR3 protein. The data show approximately 480 distinct CDR3 sequences, 4.5% to 5% seen once. From live CD3+CD8+TCRalphabeta+ cells, four PD-1 and/or TIGIT subsets were sorted. This clonotype originated in a human donor with melanoma. The chain links TRBV7-2 to TRBJ2-7; TRBD2 aligns across 16 bases. Material: CD8+ T cells from PBMCs, obtained at baseline or after one month of anti-PD-1 therapy (not recorded which). CDR3 in DNA: TGTGCCAGCAGCTCCGGGACTAGCGGGAGGGTCGACGAGCAGTACTTC. It specifies CASSSGTSGRVDEQYF.